This T cell receptor beta chain was profiled in a study of shared clonotypes between healthy human individuals. Study-level background: Per-donor plates numbered three CD4 naive, three CD4 memory, two CD8 naive and one CD8 memory.

Deletions cut 5 bases from V and 11 bases from J, with 19 bases between. Germline V gives CDR1 SGHTS, CDR2 YDEGEE. The CDR3 totals 13 residues. Running of the assay took place at deep level. Libraries were prepared by immunoSEQ multiplex PCR; TCRdb keeps only in-frame clonotypes and omits some of them. The table includes more than 2 million clones, 90% to 95% detected once. Sequencing input: naive CD4+ T cells sorted from blood. The sample's subset: CD45RA+ positively selected. The TCR was taken from a man aged 18 to 29 in good health. The chain combines TRBV5-8 with TRBJ1-1; tentatively, D is TRBD1 (6 bases). CDR3 region: CASSRLQGVGAFF. The CDR3 DNA reads as TGTGCCAGCAGTAGACTACAGGGAGTAGGGGCTTTCTTT.